This TCR beta chain originates from a study of OX40 agonist ivuxolimab in advanced cancers. Assay: immunoSEQ multiplex PCR; the TCRdb copy retains only in-frame clones and omits some. The sample contains 95,000 or so clones, over 75% of which appear only once. Germline V gene lookup returns CDR1 SGHRS and CDR2 YFSETQ. The CDR3 loop spans 13 amino acids. V shed 1 base and J shed 4 bases, with 6 bases lying between them. This clonotype was obtained from an adult with an advanced solid tumor such as melanoma, head and neck, liver or kidney cancer. The sequences come from CD4+ or CD8+ T cells sorted from blood, collected in a trial of the OX40 agonist ivuxolimab. The V call is TRBV5-1, the J call TRBJ2-1; no reliable D call. CDR3 loop: CASSLSQYNEQFF. Here the CDR3 DNA reads TGCGCCAGCAGCTTGAGCCAGTACAATGAGCAGTTCTTC.